The clone carrying this T cell receptor (beta chain) was counted ten times or more. Its antigen remains unknown. V was trimmed by 5 bases and J by 10 bases, leaving 16 bases between them. Per germline, CDR1 SGHNT and CDR2 YENEEA. This CDR3 region has 13 residues. These data originate in a study of breast tumors, draining lymph nodes, adjacent tissues. Study-wide findings and caveats: Tumor repertoires ranked between lymph nodes and nontumor tissue in diversity, with V and J gene preferences. The data were judged consistent with most tumor T cells coming from lymph node and expanding in tumor. Compared with basal-like, luminal-like tumors shared significantly more repertoire with nontumor tissue.

MiXCR, run by TCRdb on the multiplex PCR reads, gives a single entry per CDR3 protein. The table lists approximately 210,000 distinct CDR3 sequences, less than 40% of them singletons. Axillary draining lymph nodes of breast cancer patients supplied the node samples. Input material: axillary lymph node tissue. This sequence originates from a female donor with breast cancer. Some clones in this sample may be carry-over from other donors' samples. The chain is built from TRBV11-3 and TRBJ2-3, with D maybe TRBD1 (5 bases). CDR3 DNA sequence: TGTGCCAGCAGCCCCTATGGGTCGACAGCGCAGTATTTT. Its translation: CASSPYGSTAQYF. Together with reference TRBV11-3 and TRBJ2-3, the CDR3 gives the full variable domain: EAGVVQSPRYKIIEKKQPVAFWCNPISGHNTLYWYLQNLGQGPELLIRYENEEAVDDSQLPKDRFSAERLKGVDSTLKIQPAELGDSAVYLCASSPYGSTAQYFGPGTRLTVL.